The present T cell receptor (beta chain) was sequenced within a study of blood T cell repertoires in COVID-19. Background on the study: Acute and convalescent COVID-19 specimens originated in the United States, Italy and Spain.

Clones were read by immunoSEQ multiplex PCR, and TCRdb kept only the in-frame ones, dropping some. Among about 220,000 clones listed, 83% were seen once. Assignment of participants to cohorts was predicated upon participant-reported clinical history. All exposed participants met a person with COVID-19 within 2 weeks before entering the study. Between the trimmed V and J ends, which lost 6 bases and 0 bases, there was a span of 17 bases. Germline-derived CDR1 and CDR2 are LGHDT and YNNKEL (reference sequence). This CDR3 region has 16 residues. Material for sequencing was PBMCs or T cells enriched from blood (not recorded which). This rearrangement joins TRBV3-1 (or the pseudogene TRBV3-2) to TRBJ1-1, with D possibly TRBD1 on 6 matching bases. This sequence was found in a woman aged 40 to 55 who had been exposed to COVID-19. The CDR3 sequence: CASRPGASSMNTEAFF. CDR3 bases: TGTGCCAGCAGGCCAGGGGCCAGCTCCATGAACACTGAAGCTTTCTTT.